These 6 T cell receptor beta chains were sequenced from one sample in a study of neurological immune-mediated disorders (dated by TCRdb to the late 2010s). The protocol used for the library was 5' RACE. For sequencing, an Illumina HiSeq 2500 was employed. TCRdb cleaned the public reads at Q25 with fastp, built clones with MiXCR and kept in-frame beta chains. A single entry per CDR3 protein holds the most common genes and DNA from its merged rows. The sample has fewer than 85,000 distinct CDR3 sequences on record, about 5% of them singletons. Around 2.2% of the sample goes to the ten largest clones. Material for sequencing was PBMCs. These receptors all come from a woman in her 30s with multiple sclerosis.

The chain has TRBV3-1 and TRBJ2-7; 10 bases align to TRBD2. There are 15 residues in the CDR3. Germline CDR1 reads LGHDT; CDR2 reads YNNKEL (reference sequence). The junction had 3 bases not matched to a gene; V was cut back by 4 bases and J by 0 bases. The CDR3 spells CASSRSGRPSYEQYF. CDR3 sequence (DNA): TGTGCCAGCAGCCGTAGCGGGAGGCCCTCCTACGAGCAGTACTTC.

This clonotype was recorded many times. The V gene is TRBV24-1, the J gene TRBJ2-1, with TRBD2 matching 8 bases. The CDR3 has 14 amino acids. Germline V lookup: CDR1 KGHDR, CDR2 SFDVKD. The J segment lost 7 bases and the V segment lost 0 bases, leaving 1 base of the junction unmatched. The CDR3 protein is CATSDLGTSNEQFF. The CDR3 nucleotides are TGTGCCACCAGTGATTTGGGGACTAGTAATGAGCAGTTCTTC.

In its sample, this clonotype was seen many times. This sequence joins TRBV11-3 and TRBJ2-2; a weak D match, TRBD2 (6 bases). Trimming took off 6 bases at V and 3 bases at J, with 17 bases between the two ends. Germline lookup yields CDR1 SGHNT and CDR2 YENEEA. The CDR3 is 16 residues long. The CDR3 loop is CASRPNGGSDTGELFF. In DNA, the CDR3 is TGTGCCAGCAGGCCAAACGGGGGATCGGACACCGGGGAGCTGTTTTTT.

At least ten counts were recorded for this clonotype. The chain recombines TRBV5-1 with TRBJ2-7, with a tentative D call TRBD1 (5 bases). Germline CDR1 is SGHRS and CDR2 is YFSETQ. This CDR3 contains 14 residues. The germline V and J ends were trimmed by 0 bases and 4 bases, with 11 bases remaining between them. DNA for the CDR3: TGCGCCAGCAGCTTGGCGGGCCAGGGTTACGAGCAGTACGTC. The encoded protein is CASSLAGQGYEQYV.

On this clonotype: A read error may explain this, as a much larger clone is one base away. The rearrangement joins TRBV12-3 or TRBV12-4 to TRBJ1-4, with 7 positions matching TRBD1. The CDR3 is 11 residues long. This CDR3 is CDTLDREKLFF. The CDR3 DNA reads TGTGACACCTTGGACAGGGAAAAACTGTTTTTT.

This clonotype appeared many times. The chain recombines TRBV5-1 with TRBJ2-3; 9 bases are a match to TRBD1. Trimming at V came to 2 bases and at J to 9 bases, leaving 7 bases not matched to a gene. Looked up from germline, CDR1 is SGHRS and CDR2 is YFSETQ. The CDR3 extends over 14 amino acids. The CDR3 here is CASSLLQGAKTQYF. For the CDR3, the DNA is TGCGCCAGCAGCTTATTACAGGGGGCGAAGACGCAGTATTTT.